This TCR beta chain was recovered during a study of T cells after yellow fever vaccination. Broader study findings: Boosting was followed by the reappearance of most primary-vaccination clones (96% CD4, about 90% CD8).

As regards this clonotype: The target antigen is unknown.

TCRdb independently ran MiXCR on the 5' RACE reads; one entry per CDR3 protein. The sample has hundreds of thousands of distinct CDR3 sequences, roughly an eighth seen once; the top ten hold 14% to 15%. Material: PBMCs, obtained on the day of the yellow fever booster vaccination. This TCR was sampled from a man aged 25 to 45 who received the YFV17D yellow fever vaccine.

The CDR3 region has the DNA TGTGCCAGCAGCGCAACTGGGAGACAAGAGACCCAGTACTTC. Its protein is CASSATGRQETQYF. The genes are TRBV5-4 and TRBJ2-5; weak D call: TRBD2 (5 bases). Germline V lookup: CDR1 SGHNT, CDR2 YYREEE (reference sequence). The V gene lost 4 bases and the J gene lost 2 bases, with 12 bases spanning the gap. The CDR3 consists of 14 residues.